A single sample gave rise to the 6 T cell receptor beta chains below, sequenced in a study. From the 5' RACE reads, TCRdb called clonotypes with MiXCR, one entry per CDR3 protein. The sample has about 9,100 distinct CDR3 sequences, less than 65% seen once; the top ten hold roughly 6%. Specimen: tumor-infiltrating memory CD4+ T cells sorted from the breast tumor. Specified subset: memory CD4+ T cells, CD4+CD45RO+CD25-. The receptor set was obtained from a female donor with breast cancer.

The J gene is TRBJ1-5, the V gene TRBV12-3 or TRBV12-4; 9 positions agree with TRBD1. There are 15 residues in the CDR3. V dropped 5 bases and J dropped 7; count of bases not matched to a gene: 9. This CDR3 is CASSPKGQGNQPQHF. The CDR3 DNA sequence: TGTGCCAGCAGTCCTAAGGGACAGGGTAACCAGCCCCAGCATTTT.

The V and J genes are TRBV7-6 and TRBJ1-4; 8 positions agree with TRBD1. The ends lost 4 bases at V and 5 bases at J; junction bases unmatched: 6. The CDR3 is 15 amino acids. The germline V gene has CDR1 SGHVS and CDR2 FNYEAQ. CDR3 region: CASSSSRDRNEKLFF. CDR3 DNA sequence: TGTGCCAGCAGCTCTTCGCGGGACAGGAATGAAAAACTGTTTTTT.

This clonotype appeared a few times. This chain joins TRBV5-6 and TRBJ2-3; 12 bases line up with TRBD2. CDR3 length equals 16 residues. J lost 6 bases, V lost 3 bases, and 8 bases had no gene match. Germline V gene sequence: CDR1 SGHDT, CDR2 YYEEEE. For the CDR3, the DNA is TGTGCCAGCAGCTCAAGACTAGCGGGGGCCTGGGATACGCAGTATTTT. It encodes CASSSRLAGAWDTQYF.

The chain carries TRBV7-8 and TRBJ1-5; D perhaps matches TRBD1 (6 bases). V shed 5 bases and J shed 8 bases, with 16 bases lying between them. The CDR3 is 14 residues long. Germline loops: CDR1 SGHVS, CDR2 FQNEAQ. DNA for the CDR3: TGTGCCAGCAGCCCAGAAACAGGGTTGGAGCCCCAGCATTTT. Translated: CASSPETGLEPQHF.

The J gene is TRBJ2-3, the V gene TRBV5-1, with TRBD2 matching 7 bases. The CDR3 is 14 amino acids. In germline, CDR1 is SGHRS, CDR2 YFSETQ. The trim removed 2 bases at V and 2 bases at J, leaving 2 bases unmatched. The CDR3 DNA follows: TGCGCCAGCAGCTTACGGGGGGACACAGATACGCAGTATTTT. Translation: CASSLRGDTDTQYF.

This clonotype was seen more than once but under ten times. The V gene is TRBV5-1, the J gene TRBJ2-3, with TRBD2 matching 9 bases. The ends lost 5 bases at V and 3 bases at J; junction bases unmatched: 10. There are 16 residues in the CDR3. Looked up from germline, CDR1 is SGHRS and CDR2 is YFSETQ. The CDR3 loop reads CASRAWLAGSTDTQYF. The DNA for the CDR3 is TGCGCCAGCAGGGCTTGGCTAGCGGGAAGTACAGATACGCAGTATTTT.